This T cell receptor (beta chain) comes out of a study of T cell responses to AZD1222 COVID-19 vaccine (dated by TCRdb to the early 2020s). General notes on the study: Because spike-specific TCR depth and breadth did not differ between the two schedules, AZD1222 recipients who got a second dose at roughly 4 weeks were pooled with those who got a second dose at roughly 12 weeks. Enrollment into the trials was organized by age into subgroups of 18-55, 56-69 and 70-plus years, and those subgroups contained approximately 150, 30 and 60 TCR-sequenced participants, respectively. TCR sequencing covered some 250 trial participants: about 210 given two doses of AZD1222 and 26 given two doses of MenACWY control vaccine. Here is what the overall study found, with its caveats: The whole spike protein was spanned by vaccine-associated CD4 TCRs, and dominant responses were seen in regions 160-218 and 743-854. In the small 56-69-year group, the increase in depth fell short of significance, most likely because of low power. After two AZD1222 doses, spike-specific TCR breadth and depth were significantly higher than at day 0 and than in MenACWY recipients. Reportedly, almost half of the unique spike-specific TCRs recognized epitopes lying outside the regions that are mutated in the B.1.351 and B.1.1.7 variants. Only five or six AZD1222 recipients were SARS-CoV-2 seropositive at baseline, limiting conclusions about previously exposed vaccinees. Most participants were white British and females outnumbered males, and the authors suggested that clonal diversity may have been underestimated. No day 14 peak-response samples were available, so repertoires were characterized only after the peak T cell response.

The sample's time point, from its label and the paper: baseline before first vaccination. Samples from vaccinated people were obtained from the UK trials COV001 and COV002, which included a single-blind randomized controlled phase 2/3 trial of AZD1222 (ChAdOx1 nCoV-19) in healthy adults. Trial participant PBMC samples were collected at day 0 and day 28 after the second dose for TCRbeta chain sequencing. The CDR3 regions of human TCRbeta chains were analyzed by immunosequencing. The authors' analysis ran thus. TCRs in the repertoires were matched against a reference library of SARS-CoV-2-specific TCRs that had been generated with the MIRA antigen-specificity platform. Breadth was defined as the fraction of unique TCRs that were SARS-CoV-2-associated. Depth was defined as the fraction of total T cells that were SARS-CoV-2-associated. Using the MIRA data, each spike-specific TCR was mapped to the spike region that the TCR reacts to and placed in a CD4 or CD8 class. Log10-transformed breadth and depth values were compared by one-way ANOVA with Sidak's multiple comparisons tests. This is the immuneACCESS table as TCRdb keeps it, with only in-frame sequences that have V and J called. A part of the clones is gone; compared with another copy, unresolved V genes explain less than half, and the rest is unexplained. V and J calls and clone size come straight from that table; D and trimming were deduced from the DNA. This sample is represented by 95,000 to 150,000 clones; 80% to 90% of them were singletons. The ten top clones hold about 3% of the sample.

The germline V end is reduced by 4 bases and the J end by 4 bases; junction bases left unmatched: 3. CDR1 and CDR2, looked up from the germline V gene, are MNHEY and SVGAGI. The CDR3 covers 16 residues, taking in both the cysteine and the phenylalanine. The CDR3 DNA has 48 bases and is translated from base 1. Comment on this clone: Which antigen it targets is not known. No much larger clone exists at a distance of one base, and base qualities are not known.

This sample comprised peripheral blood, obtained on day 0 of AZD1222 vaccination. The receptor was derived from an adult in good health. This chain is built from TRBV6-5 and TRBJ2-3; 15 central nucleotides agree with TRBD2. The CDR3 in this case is CASSWTSGGAADTQYF. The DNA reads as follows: TGTGCCAGCAGTTGGACTAGCGGGGGGGCGGCAGATACGCAGTATTTT.